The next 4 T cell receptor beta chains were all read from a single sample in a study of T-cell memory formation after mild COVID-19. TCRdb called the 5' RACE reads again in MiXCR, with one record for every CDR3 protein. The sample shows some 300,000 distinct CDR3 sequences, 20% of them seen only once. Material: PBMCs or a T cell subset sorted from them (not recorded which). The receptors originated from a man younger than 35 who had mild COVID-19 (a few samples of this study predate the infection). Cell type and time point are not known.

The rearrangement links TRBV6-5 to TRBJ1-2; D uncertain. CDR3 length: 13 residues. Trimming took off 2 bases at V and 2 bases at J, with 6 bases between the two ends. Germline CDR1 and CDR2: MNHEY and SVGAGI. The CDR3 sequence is CASSYHRNYGYTF. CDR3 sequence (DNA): TGTGCCAGCAGTTACCACAGAAACTATGGCTACACCTTC.

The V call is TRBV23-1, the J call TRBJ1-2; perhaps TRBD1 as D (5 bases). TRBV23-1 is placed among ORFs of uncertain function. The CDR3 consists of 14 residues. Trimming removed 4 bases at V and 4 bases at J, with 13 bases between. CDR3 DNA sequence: TGCGCCAGCAGTCTTCCTTGGGGGTCCTATGGCTACACCTTC. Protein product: CASSLPWGSYGYTF.

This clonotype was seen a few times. The CDR3 DNA sequence: TGCGCCAGCAGCCAAGATACAGGCACGGGTGGCTACACCTTC. Its translation is CASSQDTGTGGYTF. The chain carries TRBV4-1 and TRBJ1-2, with D possibly TRBD1 on 5 matching bases. Trimming pared 0 bases from V and 7 bases from J, leaving 12 bases between. Germline loops: CDR1 MGHRA, CDR2 YSYEKL. The CDR3 is made up of 14 amino acids.

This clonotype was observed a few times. DNA of the CDR3: TGTGCCGGAGGGAGGGGCACAGATACGCAGTATTTT. Amino acids: CAGGRGTDTQYF. The gene calls are TRBV28 and TRBJ2-3; 7 bases fit TRBD2. The germline V gene encodes CDR1 MDHEN and CDR2 SYDVKM. V lost 11 bases, J lost 1 base, and 3 bases stayed unmatched. The CDR3 runs to 12 residues.